This is a list of T cell receptor beta chains from one sample in a study of T cell responses to AZD1222 COVID-19 vaccine. Sequenced by immunoSEQ multiplex PCR; TCRdb stores in-frame clones only, minus some. Among about 160,000 clones, around 90% were seen once, and the ten largest hold around 0.99%. The input for sequencing was peripheral blood, taken 28 days after the second AZD1222 dose. Receptor source: an adult who received the AZD1222 COVID-19 vaccine. CDR3s include the opening cysteine and the closing phenylalanine or tryptophan. Fields, in order: V gene, J gene, CDR3 protein.

TRBV10-2,TRBJ1-4,CASGRGNEKLFF
TRBV21-1,TRBJ1-5,CASSEGGGSFPNQPQHF
TRBV5-5,TRBJ1-1,CASSLGRATEAFF
TRBV15,TRBJ1-6,CATSRDERGNSPLHF
TRBV30,TRBJ2-2,CAWSKPGSVVGELFF
TRBV6-5,TRBJ2-5,CASSYRGPLTDETQYF
TRBV6-6,TRBJ1-2,CASSYPQDLYGYTF
TRBV5-4,TRBJ1-5,CASSLVPNQPQHF
TRBV10-3,TRBJ1-6,CAISEIQNSPLHF
TRBV6-4,TRBJ2-3,CASSDGGGATDTQYF
TRBV13,TRBJ1-2,CASSDRGTLYGYTF
TRBV7-9,TRBJ2-7,CASSFTSTSYEQYF
TRBV29-1,TRBJ1-1,CSIRGPGTEAFF
TRBV29-1,TRBJ1-1,CSVTVNTEAFF
TRBV29-1,TRBJ2-1,CSVGTAAIAEQFF
TRBV5-1,TRBJ2-1,CASSFESYNEQFF
TRBV7-9,TRBJ1-1,CASSLSDQNEAFF
TRBV5-1,TRBJ2-7,CASSSRDGYEQYF
TRBV6-6,TRBJ2-7,CASSPPKFTVRLTEQYF
TRBV7-2,TRBJ1-2,CASSLNRGRFGYTF
TRBV6-5,TRBJ1-3,CASSSALSGNTIYF
TRBV2,TRBJ1-5,CASRGEGQPQHF
TRBV30,TRBJ1-2,CAWDLAGTVYGYTF
TRBV25-1,TRBJ2-1,CASNPGAILPEQFF
TRBV27,TRBJ2-3,CASKNRAGGNTDTQYF
TRBV18,TRBJ1-1,CASSQTGTGLGRNTEAFF
TRBV28,TRBJ1-2,CASSATVSDSIDNYGYTF
TRBV10-3,TRBJ1-6,CAISETRTDNSPLHF
TRBV19,TRBJ2-7,CASSIAARGYEQYF
TRBV27,TRBJ1-1,CASSPGIAMNTEAFF
TRBV5-1,TRBJ2-5,CASSLTGGIQETQYF
TRBV4-1,TRBJ2-2,CASSLGGAGTSPTGELFF
TRBV6-2/TRBV6-3,TRBJ1-5,CASSYIGADGRNQPQHF
TRBV7-7,TRBJ2-5,CASSRLAGGQETQYF
TRBV12-5,TRBJ1-5,CASGLRTGPYGQPQHF
TRBV5-4,TRBJ1-4,CASRNNQGEKLFF
TRBV12-3/TRBV12-4,TRBJ1-1,CASTRGMNTEAFF
TRBV2,TRBJ2-7,CASSALGAGGSLEQYF
TRBV5-1,TRBJ1-2,CASSWPDRVGGYTF
TRBV20-1,TRBJ1-2,CSARWDSKLTF
TRBV5-1,TRBJ2-7,CASSSPEQTLPEQYF